Each of the 14 T cell receptor beta chains below was sequenced from the same sample in a study of T cell clonotyping in hematopoietic cell transplantation. Clones were read by immunoSEQ multiplex PCR, and TCRdb kept only the in-frame ones, dropping some. The sample records some 30,000 clones, more than 70% being singletons. The time point was: recipient sample about 28 days before transplant, after cytoreduction. This specimen was peripheral blood mononuclear cells, taken before stem cell transplant. These receptors were taken from a man over 45 with myelodysplastic syndrome. Some clones in this sample may be carry-over from other donors' samples.

In its sample, this clone was seen a few times. This chain links TRBV6-5 with TRBJ2-7; 7 nucleotides match TRBD1. CDR3 length equals 15 residues. Germline values: CDR1 MNHEY, CDR2 SVGAGI. J lost 3 bases, V lost 0 bases, and 5 bases had no gene match. CDR3 in amino acids: CASSYSAGTVYEQYF. As DNA, the CDR3 is TGTGCCAGCAGTTACTCGGCCGGGACAGTCTACGAGCAGTACTTC.

The chain has TRBV28 and TRBJ1-4; D remains ambiguous. This CDR3 is 12 amino acids long. With 6 bases removed from V and 8 bases from J, the gap between germline ends came to 10 bases. Germline lookup yields CDR1 MDHEN and CDR2 SYDVKM. The CDR3 bases are TGTGCCAGCAGCCCCCCCAGGGAAAAACTGTTTTTT. Encoded protein: CASSPPREKLFF.

The chain recombines TRBV4-2 with TRBJ2-1; 11 bases fit TRBD2. J gave up 7 bases and V 4 bases, and 15 bases lay outside the gene matches. The CDR3 has 18 amino acids. Germline V gene lookup returns CDR1 LGHNA and CDR2 YNFKEQ. CDR3 coding DNA: TGTGCCAGCAGCCTCAACTCGATAGCGGGGGGGCCCCGGAATGAGCAGTTCTTC. Protein: CASSLNSIAGGPRNEQFF.

This chain links TRBV28 with TRBJ1-1; D remains ambiguous. Germline V gives CDR1 MDHEN, CDR2 SYDVKM. This CDR3 is built from 15 residues. V dropped 3 bases and J dropped 0 bases, with 11 bases sitting between them. CDR3 DNA: TGTGCCAGCAGTTTTGTAGCGGTAATGAACACTGAAGCTTTCTTT. Its translation: CASSFVAVMNTEAFF.

In its sample, this clone was seen a few times. The chain couples TRBV2 to TRBJ1-1; D gene unclear. Trimming stripped 7 bases from V and 3 bases from J, with 9 bases between. The CDR3 has 12 residues. Per germline, CDR1 SNHLY and CDR2 FYNNEI. CDR3 nucleotides: TGTGCCAGCAAGTTCGGGGACACTGAAGCTTTCTTT. This sequence encodes CASKFGDTEAFF.

The chain has TRBV29-1 and TRBJ2-7; 8 bases agree with TRBD2. Trimming took 5 bases from V and 9 from J; bases not matched to a gene: 9. The germline CDR1 and CDR2 sequences are SQVTM and ANQGSEA. CDR3 length: 12 residues. Here the CDR3 reads CSVREGGLGQYF. The CDR3 coding sequence is TGCAGCGTTCGGGAGGGGGGGTTGGGGCAGTACTTC.

This clone was detected only a few times. This chain joins TRBV7-2 and TRBJ2-2, with 8 positions matching TRBD2. Trimming at V came to 5 bases and at J to 4 bases, leaving 9 bases not matched to a gene. This CDR3 spans 16 amino acids. From germline, CDR1 is SGHTA and CDR2 FQGNSA. DNA of the CDR3: TGTGCCAGCAGCCCCCATGTAGCGGGGAGCACCGGGGAGCTGTTTTTT. It translates to CASSPHVAGSTGELFF.

The chain links TRBV6-5 to TRBJ1-1, with D perhaps matching TRBD1 (5 bases). The CDR3 has 15 residues. The V and J ends lost 7 bases and 1 base respectively, with 16 bases between them. Germline V gene data show CDR1 as MNHEY and CDR2 as SVGAGI. This CDR3 is CASNGRRTGNTEAFF. The CDR3, as DNA: TGTGCCAGCAATGGTAGGAGAACAGGGAACACTGAAGCTTTCTTT.

The chain uses TRBV6-1 and TRBJ2-1; 9 nucleotides agree with TRBD2. From germline, CDR1 is MNHNS and CDR2 SASEGT. V shed 8 bases and J 3 bases; nucleotides not matched to a gene: 5. The CDR3 contains 14 residues. The CDR3 DNA is TGTGCCAGCCCCGATAGCGGGGGCTACAATGAGCAGTTCTTC. This encodes CASPDSGGYNEQFF.

The chain is built from TRBV6-1 and TRBJ1-2; a weak D match, TRBD1 (6 bases). The CDR3 spans 13 residues. CDR1 is MNHNS and CDR2 is SASEGT in the germline V gene. V dropped 8 bases and J dropped 5 bases, with 15 bases sitting between them. This chain's CDR3 is CASRRQENYGYTF. The CDR3 bases are TGTGCCAGCCGACGACAGGAAAATTATGGCTACACCTTC.

The rearrangement uses TRBV4-1 and TRBJ2-3; D might be TRBD1 or TRBD2, each matching 6 bases. V was clipped by 0 bases and J by 3 bases, with 13 bases between them. Germline V gene lookup returns CDR1 MGHRA and CDR2 YSYEKL. The CDR3 sequence is 16 residues long. CDR3 in amino acids: CASSQDWGAPTDTQYF. CDR3 sequence (DNA): TGCGCCAGCAGCCAAGATTGGGGGGCGCCAACAGATACGCAGTATTTT.

The chain links TRBV19 to TRBJ2-7, with 9 bases matching TRBD1. The V segment lost 1 base and the J segment 6 bases; nucleotides outside the gene matches: 7. Germline CDR1 is LNHDA and CDR2 is SQIVND (reference sequence). There are 15 residues in the CDR3. Here the CDR3 DNA reads TGTGCCAGTAGTATAGCGGGACAGGGAGCTTTCGAGCAGTACTTC. Its translation: CASSIAGQGAFEQYF.

This clone has a handful of counts. The chain joins TRBV29-1 to TRBJ1-2; weak D call: TRBD1 (5 bases). This CDR3 is 15 amino acids long. The V end lost 3 bases, the J end lost 3 bases, and 17 bases lay between the germline ends. Germline V CDR1 and CDR2: SQVTM, ANQGSEA. For the CDR3, the DNA is TGCAGCGTTGAGGCCGGGGGGGATTGGGACTATGGCTACACCTTC. Its protein is CSVEAGGDWDYGYTF.

This chain links TRBV19 with TRBJ2-7, with 11 bases that match TRBD1. The V segment lost 5 bases and the J segment 6 bases; nucleotides outside the gene matches: 3. Germline-derived CDR1 and CDR2 are LNHDA and SQIVND (reference sequence). The length of the CDR3 is 13 residues. CDR3 nucleotide sequence: TGTGCCAGTAGTGCCGGGACAGGGGGCGAGCAGTACTTC. It yields the protein CASSAGTGGEQYF.